Below, one T cell receptor beta chain is given with its context. Trimming took 1 base from V and 0 from J, leaving 10 bases between them. Germline V CDR1 and CDR2: SGHVS, FNYEAQ. This CDR3 has 15 residues. Clones were sequenced by immunoSEQ multiplex PCR, and TCRdb holds only the in-frame ones, with some missing. Seen here are roughly 250,000 clones, approximately 85% observed once, and the top ten hold 4% to 4.5%. The data were taken from a study of blood T cell repertoires in COVID-19. Sequencing was carried out using PBMCs or T cells enriched from blood (not recorded which). The source is a woman in her twenties or thirties who had recovered from COVID-19. The genes are TRBV7-6 and TRBJ2-7; D remains ambiguous. The CDR3 coding sequence is TGTGCCAGCAGCTTAGTGGCCAGTTCCTCCTACGAGCAGTACTTC. This codes for CASSLVASSSYEQYF.